One and the same sample provided the 9 T cell receptor beta chains below, sequenced in a study of OX40 agonist ivuxolimab in advanced cancers. Method: immunoSEQ multiplex PCR; TCRdb's copy keeps in-frame clones and lacks some. The table shows around 79,000 clones, with around 86% occurring only once. The sequencing used CD4+ or CD8+ T cells sorted from blood, collected in a trial of the OX40 agonist ivuxolimab. These receptors were taken from an adult with an advanced solid tumor such as melanoma, head and neck, liver or kidney cancer.

The V call is TRBV19, the J call TRBJ1-1, with D possibly matching TRBD1 (5 bases). V lost 4 bases, J lost 4 bases, and 10 bases lay in between. Germline V gene lookup returns CDR1 LNHDA and CDR2 SQIVND (reference sequence). CDR3 length: 13 amino acids. CDR3 nucleotide sequence: TGTGCCAGTAGTAGGGGGGTGGTCACTGAAGCTTTCTTT. Translation: CASSRGVVTEAFF.

V is TRBV5-1 and J is TRBJ2-7, with D possibly matching TRBD1 (6 bases). CDR3 length: 11 amino acids. V was trimmed by 5 bases and J by 5 bases, leaving 8 bases between them. CDR1 SGHRS and CDR2 YFSETQ come from the germline V gene. Written as DNA, the CDR3 is TGCGCCAGCAGTCGACAGGACGAGCAGTACTTC. Its protein is CASSRQDEQYF.

The genes are TRBV6-1 and TRBJ2-6; 10 bases are shared with TRBD1. Trimming took 4 bases from V and 2 from J; bases not matched to a gene: 8. From germline, CDR1 is MNHNS and CDR2 SASEGT. There are 18 residues in the CDR3. The CDR3 reads CASSVKGQGFPGANVLTF. Written as DNA, the CDR3 is TGTGCCAGCAGTGTAAAGGGACAGGGGTTTCCTGGGGCCAACGTCCTGACTTTC.

This chain joins TRBV11-2 and TRBJ2-2; a possible D gene is TRBD1 (7 bases). The CDR3 has 15 amino acids. Trimming took 5 bases from V and 9 from J, leaving 19 bases between them. CDR1 and CDR2 (germline): SGHAT, FQNNGV. The CDR3 nucleotides read TGTGCCAGCAGCCGCCGACAGGGACTGGAATGGGAGCTGTTTTTT. Translating it yields CASSRRQGLEWELFF.

The chain carries TRBV18 and TRBJ2-2; D uncertain. V was cut by 5 bases and J by 4 bases, with 23 bases left in between. The CDR3 extends over 18 amino acids. CDR1 KGHSH and CDR2 LQKENI come from the germline V gene. The CDR3 DNA is TGTGCCAGCTCAACGGCGGCTAACAGTCCCCTGGGCACCGGGGAGCTGTTTTTT. Encoded protein: CASSTAANSPLGTGELFF.

The rearrangement links TRBV19 to TRBJ1-4; no clear D. Per the germline V gene, CDR1 is LNHDA and CDR2 is SQIVND (reference sequence). The CDR3 totals 14 residues. V lost 3 bases and J lost 2, with 7 bases in between. The CDR3 here is CASSIQATNEKLFF. The CDR3 region has the DNA TGTGCCAGTAGTATCCAGGCTACTAATGAAAAACTGTTTTTT.

The CDR3 region is CASSTGTMDEQYF. The DNA for the CDR3 is TGTGCCAGTAGTACAGGGACAATGGACGAGCAGTACTTC. This chain connects TRBV19 to TRBJ2-7; perhaps TRBD1 as D (6 bases). The CDR3 is 13 residues long. V was pared by 4 bases and J by 5 bases, with 12 bases between. The germline CDR1 and CDR2 sequences are LNHDA and SQIVND (reference sequence).

This rearrangement joins TRBV6-6 to TRBJ2-1; D call uncertain. Germline V gives CDR1 MNHNY, CDR2 SVGAGI (reference sequence). CDR3 length equals 16 residues. V was cut by 6 bases and J by 0 bases, with 15 bases left in between. CDR3 loop: CASSQAAPSSYNEQFF. CDR3 coding DNA: TGTGCCAGCAGCCAGGCTGCACCCAGCTCCTACAATGAGCAGTTCTTC.

The genes are TRBV30 and TRBJ2-1; 8 bases are a match to TRBD2. The germline gives CDR1 GTSNPN, CDR2 SVGIG (reference sequence). The CDR3 sequence is 15 residues long. Trimming cost V 3 bases and J 1 base; bases outside gene matches: 5. Here the CDR3 reads CAWSGGAPSYNEQFF. CDR3 in DNA: TGTGCCTGGAGCGGGGGGGCTCCATCCTACAATGAGCAGTTCTTC.